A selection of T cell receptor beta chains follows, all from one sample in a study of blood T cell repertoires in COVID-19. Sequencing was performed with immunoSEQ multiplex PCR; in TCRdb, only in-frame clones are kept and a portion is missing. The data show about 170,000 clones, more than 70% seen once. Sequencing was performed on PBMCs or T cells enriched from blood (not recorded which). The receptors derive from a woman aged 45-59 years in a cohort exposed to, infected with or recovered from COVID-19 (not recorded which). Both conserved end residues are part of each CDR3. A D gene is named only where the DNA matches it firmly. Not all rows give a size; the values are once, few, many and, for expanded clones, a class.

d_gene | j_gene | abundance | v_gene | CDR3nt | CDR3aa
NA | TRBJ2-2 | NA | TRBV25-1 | TGTGCCAGCAGTGAATATGCGGTGGGGAACACCGGGGAGCTGTTTTTT | CASSEYAVGNTGELFF
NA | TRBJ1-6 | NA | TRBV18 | TGTGCCAGCTCACCGTGGCCCTCTAATTCACCCCTCCACTTT | CASSPWPSNSPLHF
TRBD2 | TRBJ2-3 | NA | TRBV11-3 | TGTGCCAGCAGCTTAGTCAGGACTAGCGATACGCAGTATTTT | CASSLVRTSDTQYF
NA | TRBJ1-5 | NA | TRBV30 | TGTGCCTGGAGTGTCAGGGGACGCAATCAGCCCCAGCATTTT | CAWSVRGRNQPQHF
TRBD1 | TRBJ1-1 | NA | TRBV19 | TGTGCCAGTAGTATACCAAGGACAGGGGGCGGGACTGAAGCTTTCTTT | CASSIPRTGGGTEAFF
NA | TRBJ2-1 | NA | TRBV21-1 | TGTGCCAGCAGACATAAGCCGGGACAGAGATACAATGAGCAGTTCTTC | CASRHKPGQRYNEQFF
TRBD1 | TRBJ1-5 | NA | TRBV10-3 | TGTGCCATCAGTGGGGAGGGACAGGGAGAGGGGCTCCAGCATTTT | CAISGEGQGEGLQHF
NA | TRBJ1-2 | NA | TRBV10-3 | TGTGCCATCAGTGTAGCAGGGGACTATGGCTACACCTTC | CAISVAGDYGYTF
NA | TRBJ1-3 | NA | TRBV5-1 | TGCGCCAGCAGCTTGGAAGGCACGCGGAGCTCTGGAAACACCATATATTTT | CASSLEGTRSSGNTIYF
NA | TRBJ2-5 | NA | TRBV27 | TGTGCCAGCAGTAAGAGACTAGTCCCGGAGACCCAGTACTTC | CASSKRLVPETQYF
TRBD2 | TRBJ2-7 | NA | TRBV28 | TGTGCCAGCAGTACCGGGACTAGCGGGAGGTGGGGGCAGTACTTC | CASSTGTSGRWGQYF
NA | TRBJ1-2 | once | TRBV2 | TGTGCCAGCAGAGGGGACTCCTTGGGGGGCTACACCTTC | CASRGDSLGGYTF
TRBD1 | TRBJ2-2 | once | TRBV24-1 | TGTGCCACCAGTGATCCCGGGACAGGGGTGGCCGGGGAGCTGTTTTTT | CATSDPGTGVAGELFF
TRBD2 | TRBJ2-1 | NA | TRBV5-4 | TGTGCCAGCAGCATACCTAGCGGGGGGGACAATGAGCAGTTCTTC | CASSIPSGGDNEQFF
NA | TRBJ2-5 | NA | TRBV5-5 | TGTGCCAGCAGCTTGGTTGGCCGCCAAGAGACCCAGTACTTC | CASSLVGRQETQYF
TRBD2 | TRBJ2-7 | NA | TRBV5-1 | TGCGCCAGCAGTGAGACTAGCGGAGCCTACGAGCAGTACTTC | CASSETSGAYEQYF
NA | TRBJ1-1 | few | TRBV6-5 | TGTGCCAGCAGTCATCCTACGAACACTGAAGCTTTCTTT | CASSHPTNTEAFF
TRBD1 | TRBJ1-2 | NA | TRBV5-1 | TGCGCCAGCAGCTTACGGACAGGGACCTATGGCTACACCTTC | CASSLRTGTYGYTF
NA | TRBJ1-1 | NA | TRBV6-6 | TGTGCCAGCACCCTAGGAGGGCTTAGGGGTGAAGCTTTCTTT | CASTLGGLRGEAFF
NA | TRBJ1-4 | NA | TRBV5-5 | TGTGCCAGCAGCTTGTTCTCCCAGGCTAATGAAAAACTGTTTTTT | CASSLFSQANEKLFF
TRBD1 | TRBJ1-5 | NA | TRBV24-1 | TGTGCCACCAGTCCGGGACAGGGGGCGAGTCAGCCCCAGCATTTT | CATSPGQGASQPQHF
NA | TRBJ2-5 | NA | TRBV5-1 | TGCGCCAGCAGCTTGGCAGGGGTGTCGGAGACCCAGTACTTC | CASSLAGVSETQYF
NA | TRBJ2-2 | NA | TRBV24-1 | TGTGCCACCGAAGTGAATTCCAGTCCCGGGGAGCTGTTTTTT | CATEVNSSPGELFF
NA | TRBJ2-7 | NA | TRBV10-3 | TGTGCCATCAGTGAGGAGGCTGGCAAGCAGTACTTC | CAISEEAGKQYF
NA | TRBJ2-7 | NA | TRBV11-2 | TGTGCCAGCAGCCTAAACGAGGGGACTCATTCCTACGAGCAGTACTTC | CASSLNEGTHSYEQYF
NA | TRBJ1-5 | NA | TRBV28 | TGTGCCAGCAGGATTCTCGATGGACAGCCCCAGCCCCAGCATTTT | CASRILDGQPQPQHF
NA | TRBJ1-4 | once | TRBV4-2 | TGTGCCAGCAGCCAAGAGGCCCCCAGGGGCCCAGCAACTAATGAAAAACTGTTTTTT | CASSQEAPRGPATNEKLFF
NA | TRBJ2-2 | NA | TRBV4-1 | TGCGCCAGCAGCCGAATGGGACGGGAGCAACCCGGGGAGCTGTTTTTT | CASSRMGREQPGELFF
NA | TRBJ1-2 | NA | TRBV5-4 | TGTGCCAGCAGCTTGTTGCAGGGCCCTAACTATGGCTACACCTTC | CASSLLQGPNYGYTF
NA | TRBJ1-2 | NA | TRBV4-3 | TGCGCCAGCAGCCAAGAACAGGGACCCTATGGCTACACCTTC | CASSQEQGPYGYTF
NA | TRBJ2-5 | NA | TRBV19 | TGTGCCAGTAGTCCCCGGGACTTCGGGGAGACCCAGTACTTC | CASSPRDFGETQYF
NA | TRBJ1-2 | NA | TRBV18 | TGTGCCAGCTCACCAGTGCAGGGGAACTATGGCTACACCTTC | CASSPVQGNYGYTF
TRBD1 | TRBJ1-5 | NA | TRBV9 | TGTGCCAGCAGCGCCACAGGGGGCCGTCAGCCCCAGCATTTT | CASSATGGRQPQHF
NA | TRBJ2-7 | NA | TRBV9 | TGTGCCAGCAGCGCTCAACCCAAAGGAGCAGGGCCCCACGAGCAGTACTTC | CASSAQPKGAGPHEQYF
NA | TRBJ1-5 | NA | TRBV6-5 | TGTGCCAGCACCCCAGCCAGAGGTGGCAATCAGCCCCAGCATTTT | CASTPARGGNQPQHF
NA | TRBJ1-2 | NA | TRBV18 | TGTGCCAGCTCACCGGACAGCCCTAACTATGGCTACACCTTC | CASSPDSPNYGYTF
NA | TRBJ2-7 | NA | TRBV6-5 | TGTGCCGGCGGATTGAGACCGGAAGAGCAGTACTTC | CAGGLRPEEQYF
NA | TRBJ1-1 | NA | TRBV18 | TGTGCCAGCTCCGGGGGGAGGTTGAACACTGAAGCTTTCTTT | CASSGGRLNTEAFF
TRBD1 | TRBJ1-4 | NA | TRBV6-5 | TGTGCCAGCACCTACGGGACAGGTGGCGGCGAAAAACTGTTTTTT | CASTYGTGGGEKLFF
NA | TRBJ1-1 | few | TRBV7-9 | TGTGCCAGCAGCTCTTCTGTCGAAGCTTTCTTT | CASSSSVEAFF
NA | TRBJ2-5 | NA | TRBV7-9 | TGTGCCAGCAGCTCAAGGACAGATCAAGAGACCCAGTACTTC | CASSSRTDQETQYF
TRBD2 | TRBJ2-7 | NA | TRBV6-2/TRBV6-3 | TGTGCCAGCAGTTATAGCGGGGGTTCCTACGAGCAGTACTTC | CASSYSGGSYEQYF
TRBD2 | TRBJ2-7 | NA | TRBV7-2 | TGTGCCAGCAGCTTAGTCAGTGCGGGGGGTAAACCCTACGAGCAGTACTTC | CASSLVSAGGKPYEQYF
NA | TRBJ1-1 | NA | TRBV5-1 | TGCGCCAGCACTACGGGACAAAAGAACACTGAAGCTTTCTTT | CASTTGQKNTEAFF
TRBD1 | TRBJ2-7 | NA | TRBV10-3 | TGTGCCATCAGTGAGTCGTCGATCCGCACAGGGGGAACTTTCTACGAGCAGTACTTC | CAISESSIRTGGTFYEQYF
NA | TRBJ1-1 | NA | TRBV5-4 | TGTGCCAGCAGCCCGGCGGGGGATACCATGAACACTGAAGCTTTCTTT | CASSPAGDTMNTEAFF
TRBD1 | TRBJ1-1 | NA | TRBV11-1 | TGTGCCAGCAGTCAGCTGGGACAGGACACTGAAGCTTTCTTT | CASSQLGQDTEAFF
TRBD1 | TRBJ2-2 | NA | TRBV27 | TGTGCCAGCAGCCCTCTAATTACCACAGGGGGCCCCATCACCGAGCTGTTTTTT | CASSPLITTGGPITELFF
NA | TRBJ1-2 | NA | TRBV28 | TGTGCCAGCAGTTTATTGGGGCGACAGCCGGTTAACTATGGCTACACCTTC | CASSLLGRQPVNYGYTF
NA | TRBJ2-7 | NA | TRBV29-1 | TGCAGCGTTGAATCCGGGGCCTACGAGCAGTACTTC | CSVESGAYEQYF
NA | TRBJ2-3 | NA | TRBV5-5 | TGTGCCAGCAGCTTGGGTCCTAGCACAGATACGCAGTATTTT | CASSLGPSTDTQYF
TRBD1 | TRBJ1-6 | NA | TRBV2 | TGTGCCAGCATGATTGACAGGGGGAATTCACCCCTCCACTTT | CASMIDRGNSPLHF
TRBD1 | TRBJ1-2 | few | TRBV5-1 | TGCGCCAGCAGCTTGGCTCCGGGACAGCGAAGGGATGGCTACACCTTC | CASSLAPGQRRDGYTF
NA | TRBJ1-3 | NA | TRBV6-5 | TGTGCCAGCCTACTTTCAGGCTCTGGAAACACCATATATTTT | CASLLSGSGNTIYF